Listed here is a single T cell receptor (beta chain). This specimen comes from a study of T cell changes during pregnancy in multiple sclerosis. Libraries were prepared by immunoSEQ multiplex PCR; TCRdb keeps only in-frame clonotypes and omits some of them. The top ten clones hold 0.76% of a sample with some 57,000 clones, roughly nine tenths of them seen once. The sequences come from CD4+ T cells from peripheral blood mononuclear cells, collected in the first trimester of pregnancy. This clonotype was obtained from a female donor with multiple sclerosis, enrolled in a pregnancy study.

CDR3 nucleotide sequence: TGTGCCAGCGCCACAGCCGCGGGGTCAGCTGGGGCCAACGTCCTGACTTTC. Protein product: CASATAAGSAGANVLTF. The chain employs TRBV2 and TRBJ2-6; the D gene is possibly TRBD2 (6 bases). V lost 8 bases and J 2 bases, leaving 19 bases between the germline ends. The CDR3 length is 17 residues. Germline V gene lookup returns CDR1 SNHLY and CDR2 FYNNEI.